The 5 T cell receptor beta chains below come from one sample, sequenced in a study of blood T cell repertoires in COVID-19. Some clones are missing from TCRdb's copy, which holds only in-frame ones; the method was immunoSEQ multiplex PCR. The sample lists some 200,000 clones; 81% were seen once. Material: PBMCs or T cells enriched from blood (not recorded which). These receptors were taken from a woman between 50 and 59 years old with acute COVID-19.

The V and J genes are TRBV11-2 and TRBJ2-2, with D perhaps TRBD2 (6 bases). CDR3 length: 16 amino acids. Germline CDR1 and CDR2: SGHAT and FQNNGV. With 6 bases removed from V and 0 bases from J, the gap between germline ends came to 14 bases. CDR3: CASRSPGLSNTGELFF. The DNA of the CDR3 is TGTGCCAGCAGGTCGCCGGGACTCTCGAACACCGGGGAGCTGTTTTTT.

The V gene is TRBV3-1 (or the pseudogene TRBV3-2), the J gene TRBJ2-7; D gene unclear. CDR3 size: 14 residues. Germline CDR1 LGHDT, CDR2 YNNKEL (reference sequence). Trimming took off 0 bases at V and 1 base at J, with 7 bases between the two ends. The CDR3 DNA is TGTGCCAGCAGCCAAGATCGAGTTTCCTACGAGCAGTACTTC. Protein sequence: CASSQDRVSYEQYF.

This chain joins TRBV19 and TRBJ2-1; a weak D match, TRBD2 (6 bases). The CDR3 totals 14 residues. The V end was cut by 5 bases, the J end by 0 bases, with 8 bases between. In germline, CDR1 is LNHDA, CDR2 SQIVND (reference sequence). This chain's CDR3 is CASSGGVSYNEQFF. DNA of the CDR3: TGTGCCAGTAGTGGCGGGGTCTCCTACAATGAGCAGTTCTTC.

This clone was seen only once. The V and J genes are TRBV28 and TRBJ1-5; TRBD1 aligns across 7 bases. V trimming: 3 bases; J trimming: 6 bases; junction bases outside the gene matches: 2. This CDR3 region has 13 residues. Germline assignment: CDR1 MDHEN and CDR2 SYDVKM. The CDR3 bases are TGTGCCAGCAGTTTCGACAGGGTTCAGCCCCAGCATTTT. Its protein product is CASSFDRVQPQHF.

The chain carries TRBV6-5 and TRBJ1-2; 9 positions agree with TRBD1. Germline trimming cut 0 bases from V and 4 bases from J; bases unmatched to any gene: 0. The germline V gene encodes CDR1 MNHEY and CDR2 SVGAGI. This CDR3 is 14 amino acids long. The CDR3: CASSYSTGGYGYTF. CDR3 DNA: TGTGCCAGCAGTTACTCGACAGGGGGCTATGGCTACACCTTC.